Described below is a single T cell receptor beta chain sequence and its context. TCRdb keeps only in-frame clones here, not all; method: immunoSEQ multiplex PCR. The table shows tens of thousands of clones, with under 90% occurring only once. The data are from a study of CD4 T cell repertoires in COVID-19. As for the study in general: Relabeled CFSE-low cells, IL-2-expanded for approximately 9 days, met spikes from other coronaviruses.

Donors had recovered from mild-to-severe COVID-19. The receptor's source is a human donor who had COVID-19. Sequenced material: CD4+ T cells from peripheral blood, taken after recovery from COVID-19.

Here the CDR3 reads CAISESRGRDTQYF. CDR3 nucleotide sequence: TGTGCCATCAGTGAGTCAAGGGGTCGAGATACGCAGTATTTT. The gene calls are TRBV10-3 and TRBJ2-3, with D maybe TRBD1 (5 bases). CDR3 length: 14 residues. Per germline, CDR1 ENHRY and CDR2 SYGVKD. Trimming left V 0 bases short and J 5 bases short, with 9 bases between.